The 22 T cell receptor beta chains listed next were all sequenced from one sample in a study of patients and donors after allogeneic stem cell transplantation. TCRdb re-called the RT-PCR reads through MiXCR, storing one row per CDR3 protein. The sample records roughly 940,000 distinct CDR3 sequences, more than 15% being singletons. The sample comprised blood, either unsorted or a sorted T cell fraction (not recorded which). These receptors all stem from a human donor who was either an allogeneic HSCT recipient or a stem cell or donor lymphocyte infusion donor (not recorded which). It is not recorded whose cells these are; they may come from a transplant donor.

In this sample, this clonotype turned up a few times. The V gene is TRBV6-5, the J gene TRBJ1-1; D unresolved. There are 16 residues in the CDR3. V was clipped by 2 bases and J by 3 bases, with 16 bases between them. Per germline, CDR1 MNHEY and CDR2 SVGAGI. CDR3 loop: CASSYLPLGQYTEAFF. In DNA form, the CDR3 reads TGTGCCAGCAGTTACCTCCCTCTTGGGCAGTACACTGAAGCTTTCTTT.

This clonotype has just a few counts. The V gene is TRBV7-2, the J gene TRBJ2-5; 7 bases are a match to TRBD2. V trimming: 5 bases; J trimming: 1 base; junction bases outside the gene matches: 7. The CDR3 extends over 15 amino acids. Germline V gene sequence: CDR1 SGHTA, CDR2 FQGNSA. As DNA, the CDR3 is TGTGCCAGCAGCCTTGGGGGGGGGGTCCAAGAGACCCAGTACTTC. Its translation: CASSLGGGVQETQYF.

This clonotype has a handful of counts. This chain uses TRBV11-1 with TRBJ2-3, with a weak D call TRBD1 (5 bases). Per the germline V gene, CDR1 is SGHAT and CDR2 is FQDESV (reference sequence). The length of the CDR3 is 16 residues. Trimming removed 3 bases at V and 2 bases at J, with 15 bases between. CDR3 region: CASSFREGDATDTQYF. CDR3 sequence (DNA): TGTGCCAGCAGCTTCCGTGAAGGGGATGCCACAGATACGCAGTATTTT.

This clonotype was counted a few times. The chain employs TRBV2 and TRBJ2-3; D unresolved. The V end was cut by 1 base, the J end by 0 bases, with 8 bases between. CDR1 is SNHLY and CDR2 is FYNNEI in the germline V gene. The CDR3 has 15 amino acids. DNA for the CDR3: TGTGCCAGCAGTGAAGTGGGGTCGAGCACAGATACGCAGTATTTT. This sequence encodes CASSEVGSSTDTQYF.

In its sample, this clonotype was seen a few times. The rearrangement uses TRBV15 and TRBJ1-1; possible D gene TRBD1, 5 bases. The length of the CDR3 is 16 residues. The germline V gene encodes CDR1 LNHNV and CDR2 YYDKDF (reference sequence). Trimming took off 3 bases at V and 0 bases at J, with 14 bases between the two ends. The CDR3: CATSRTSGRMNTEAFF. CDR3 sequence (DNA): TGTGCCACCAGCAGGACCTCGGGGCGGATGAACACTGAAGCTTTCTTT.

In its sample, this clonotype was seen a few times. The chain carries TRBV5-1 and TRBJ1-5; the match to TRBD1 covers 8 bases. Germline values: CDR1 SGHRS, CDR2 YFSETQ. J gave up 3 bases and V 3 bases, and 2 bases lay outside the gene matches. The CDR3 has 14 residues. The CDR3: CASSWTGLNQPQHF. The CDR3 nucleotides are TGCGCCAGCAGCTGGACAGGGCTCAATCAGCCCCAGCATTTT.

At least ten counts were recorded for this clonotype. This chain uses TRBV4-2 with TRBJ2-4; a weak D match, TRBD2 (6 bases). The germline CDR1 and CDR2 sequences are LGHNA and YNFKEQ. V lost 1 base and J 1 base, leaving 14 bases between the germline ends. The CDR3 runs 17 residues. Written as DNA, the CDR3 is TGTGCCAGCAGCCAAGTCGGGGGAGCGAGGGCCAAAAACATTCAGTACTTC. This translates into CASSQVGGARAKNIQYF.

This chain joins TRBV29-1 and TRBJ2-3; D gene uncertain. The CDR3 extends over 14 amino acids. Germline V lookup: CDR1 SQVTM, CDR2 ANQGSEA. V lost 3 bases to trimming and J lost 0 bases, with 10 bases between them. CDR3 bases: TGCAGCGTTGAGCTACCAGTTAGCACAGATACGCAGTATTTT. Its translation: CSVELPVSTDTQYF.

The table lists this clonotype with a few counts. The chain carries TRBV4-2 and TRBJ2-7; D unclear. The CDR3 loop spans 12 amino acids. The germline CDR1 and CDR2 sequences are LGHNA and YNFKEQ. V lost 1 base and J 4 bases, leaving 5 bases between the germline ends. The CDR3 DNA sequence: TGTGCCAGCAGCCAAGGCAAATACGAGCAGTACTTC. Protein sequence: CASSQGKYEQYF.

The rearrangement uses TRBV24-1 and TRBJ2-2; TRBD2 aligns across 11 bases. Germline V gene sequence: CDR1 KGHDR, CDR2 SFDVKD. Unmatched junction bases numbered 3, after V lost 4 bases and J lost 0 bases. This CDR3 region has 17 residues. The CDR3 DNA is TGTGCCACCAGTGAGAAGGGACTAGCGGCGAACACCGGGGAGCTGTTTTTT. It translates to CATSEKGLAANTGELFF.

This clonotype has just a few counts. The chain links TRBV7-2 to TRBJ1-1, with D hard to call. The V and J ends lost 5 bases and 4 bases respectively, with 14 bases between them. In germline, CDR1 is SGHTA, CDR2 FQGNSA. The CDR3 has 14 amino acids. CDR3 amino acids: CASSPGRSITEAFF. The CDR3 DNA follows: TGTGCCAGCAGCCCCGGACGGTCGATCACTGAAGCTTTCTTT.

This clonotype was counted at least ten times. This chain links TRBV20-1 with TRBJ2-7; D unresolved. Trimming removed 1 base from V and 3 bases from J, with 4 bases in between. Germline CDR1 DFQATT, CDR2 SNEGSKA (reference sequence). This CDR3 region has 11 residues. The CDR3: CSARGNYEQYF. Here the CDR3 DNA reads TGCAGTGCTAGAGGCAACTACGAGCAGTACTTC.

This clonotype occurred many times. The DNA of the CDR3 is TGTGCCAGCAGTTTACGCGGGAGCGGGACAGATACGCAGTATTTT. Translating gives CASSLRGSGTDTQYF. The chain links TRBV12-3 or TRBV12-4 to TRBJ2-3; TRBD2 matches 7 bases. This CDR3 is 15 amino acids long. The V gene end was trimmed by 2 bases and the J gene end by 3 bases; junction bases not matched to a gene: 5.

This clonotype was observed at least ten times. The chain joins TRBV5-6 to TRBJ2-7; no firm D call. There are 14 residues in the CDR3. CDR1 and CDR2 (germline): SGHDT, YYEEEE. V was clipped by 0 bases and J by 0 bases, with 7 bases between them. The CDR3 nucleotides read TGTGCCAGCAGCTTGGGCGGTGACTCCTACGAGCAGTACTTC. Translating gives CASSLGGDSYEQYF.

V and J are TRBV4-2 and TRBJ2-5, with D uncertain. The germline CDR1 and CDR2 sequences are LGHNA and YNFKEQ. The CDR3 contains 14 residues. V was pared by 2 bases and J by 0 bases, with 7 bases between. This CDR3 is CASSQHGNQETQYF. The CDR3, as DNA: TGTGCCAGCAGCCAACATGGAAACCAAGAGACCCAGTACTTC.

The rearrangement uses TRBV7-2 and TRBJ2-1, with TRBD2 matching over 7 bases. After removal of 5 bases from V and 2 bases from J, the junction contained 6 bases not matched to a gene. This CDR3 contains 15 residues. The V gene's germline CDR1 is SGHTA and CDR2 FQGNSA. In nucleotides, the CDR3 is TGTGCCAGCAGCCCCTTCCGGGGGGCCTACAATGAGCAGTTCTTC. Encoded protein: CASSPFRGAYNEQFF. The full variable domain, with the rest looked up from reference TRBV7-2 and TRBJ2-1, is GAGVSQSPSNKVTEKGKDVELRCDPISGHTALYWYRQSLGQGLEFLIYFQGNSAPDKSGLPSDRFSAERTGGSVSTLTIQRTQQEDSAVYLCASSPFRGAYNEQFFGPGTRLTVL.

J is TRBJ2-3 and V is TRBV24-1; 9 bases line up with TRBD2. The length of the CDR3 is 17 residues. Germline CDR1 and CDR2: KGHDR and SFDVKD. V gave up 3 bases and J gave up 0 bases; unmatched junction bases: 6. The CDR3 loop is CATSDPTSGSSTDTQYF. The CDR3 DNA follows: TGTGCCACCAGTGATCCGACTAGCGGCTCTAGCACAGATACGCAGTATTTT.

This clonotype was recorded at least ten times. The CDR3 coding sequence is TGCAGTGCTAGAGATCCGCCCCTAAAGAACACTGAAGCTTTCTTT. Its translation is CSARDPPLKNTEAFF. V gene TRBV20-1 combines with J gene TRBJ1-1, with no clear D. The CDR3 totals 15 residues. Between the trimmed V and J ends, which lost 0 bases and 1 base, there was a span of 12 bases. Germline CDR1 DFQATT, CDR2 SNEGSKA (reference sequence).

The J gene is TRBJ2-5, the V gene TRBV5-4, with 15 bases lining up with TRBD2. Germline lookup yields CDR1 SGHNT and CDR2 YYREEE (reference sequence). This CDR3 region has 17 residues. After removal of 3 bases from V and 5 bases from J, the junction contained 8 bases not matched to a gene. The CDR3 region is CASSWRTSGGALETQYF. CDR3 DNA: TGTGCCAGCAGCTGGAGGACTAGCGGGGGGGCCTTGGAGACCCAGTACTTC.

This clonotype was observed a handful of times. This sequence joins TRBV20-1 and TRBJ2-2, with 12 bases matching TRBD1. This CDR3 has 15 residues. The germline CDR1 and CDR2 sequences are DFQATT and SNEGSKA (reference sequence). CDR3 nucleotides: TGCAGCGGGACAGGGGGCGAAACAAACACCGGGGAGCTGTTTTTT. Translation gives CSGTGGETNTGELFF.

This clonotype was recorded many times. This chain joins TRBV6-5 and TRBJ1-1; TRBD1 agrees at 8 bases. Per the germline V gene, CDR1 is MNHEY and CDR2 is SVGAGI. Trimming removed 6 bases from V and 5 bases from J; junction bases left unmatched: 2. The CDR3 extends over 12 amino acids. CDR3 loop: CASSRQGTEAFF. CDR3 sequence (DNA): TGTGCCAGCAGCCGACAGGGGACTGAAGCTTTCTTT.

The chain combines TRBV12-3 or TRBV12-4 with TRBJ1-5, with D unresolved. V was pared by 3 bases and J by 3 bases, with 9 bases between. The CDR3 contains 14 residues. The CDR3 bases are TGTGCCAGCAGTTTGAAAGGGAACAATCAGCCCCAGCATTTT. Residues: CASSLKGNNQPQHF.